One sample yielded the 14 T cell receptor beta chains listed below, sequenced in a study of breast tumors, draining lymph nodes, adjacent tissues. TCRdb redid the calling of the multiplex PCR reads with MiXCR, one entry per CDR3 protein. The sample has about 35,000 distinct CDR3 sequences; 35% to 40% are singletons. Sequenced: breast tumor tissue. The receptors were sampled from a female donor with breast cancer. Some clones in this sample may be carry-over from other donors' samples.

Ten or more counts support this clonotype. The chain carries TRBV29-1 and TRBJ2-7; D remains unclear. The V and J ends lost 0 bases and 4 bases respectively, with 7 bases between them. Looked up from germline, CDR1 is SQVTM and CDR2 is ANQGSEA. CDR3 size: 12 residues. This chain's CDR3 is CSVEDPGYEQYF. DNA of the CDR3: TGCAGCGTTGAAGATCCGGGTTACGAGCAGTACTTC.

In regard to this clonotype: The conserved phenylalanine or tryptophan normally closing the CDR3 is absent here, so this likely arose from a read error. J is TRBJ2-2 and V is TRBV28, with TRBD2 as a possible D gene (5 bases). The V and J ends lost 8 bases and 1 base respectively, with 5 bases between them. CDR1 and CDR2 (germline): MDHEN, SYDVKM. The CDR3 extends over 12 amino acids. The CDR3 here is CASGRNTGELFS. In nucleotides, the CDR3 is TGTGCCAGCGGGAGGAACACCGGGGAGCTGTTTTCT.

The rearrangement uses TRBV20-1 and TRBJ2-1; D perhaps matches TRBD2 (6 bases). Deletions cut 1 base from V and 6 bases from J, with 10 bases between. This CDR3 has 13 amino acids. Looked up from germline, CDR1 is DFQATT and CDR2 is SNEGSKA (reference sequence). The CDR3 reads CSARVWRGNEQFF. The CDR3 coding sequence is TGCAGTGCTAGAGTGTGGAGGGGCAATGAGCAGTTCTTC.

This clonotype was recorded at least ten times. The rearrangement uses TRBV29-1 and TRBJ2-3; 7 bases are a match to TRBD2. Germline lookup yields CDR1 SQVTM and CDR2 ANQGSEA. The CDR3 has 13 residues. J gave up 2 bases and V 6 bases, and 5 bases lay outside the gene matches. The DNA of the CDR3 is TGCAGCGTGGGGAGGGCCGCCACAGATACGCAGTATTTT. Residues: CSVGRAATDTQYF.

The chain joins TRBV6-5 to TRBJ2-1, with 10 bases aligning to TRBD2. The V gene's germline CDR1 is MNHEY and CDR2 SVGAGI. CDR3 length equals 15 residues. V shed 7 bases, J shed 3 bases, and the junction held 6 bases outside the gene matches. CDR3 residues: CASKKVAGGYNEQFF. CDR3 bases: TGTGCCAGCAAAAAAGTAGCGGGAGGCTACAATGAGCAGTTCTTC.

This clonotype showed up many times. The chain links TRBV19 to TRBJ2-1; D not resolved. V was shortened by 1 base and J by 5 bases, with 9 bases between the two germline ends. The germline gives CDR1 LNHDA, CDR2 SQIVND (reference sequence). This CDR3 region has 14 residues. The CDR3 nucleotides read TGTGCCAGTAGTATAGGGCGGCAAAACAATGAGCAGTTCTTC. Translating gives CASSIGRQNNEQFF.

This clonotype showed up many times. V and J are TRBV2 and TRBJ2-1; 8 bases fit TRBD2. The CDR3 is made up of 22 amino acids. CDR1 and CDR2 (germline): SNHLY, FYNNEI. Trimming at V came to 7 bases and at J to 4 bases, leaving 30 bases not matched to a gene. DNA for the CDR3: TGTGCCAGCAATGGTCGGGGGGGCGAGGCCCGAGTCCCAGCGGGGTTATACAATGAGCAGTTCTTC. Translation: CASNGRGGEARVPAGLYNEQFF.

The chain joins TRBV4-2 to TRBJ1-3; D remains unclear. CDR1 is LGHNA and CDR2 is YNFKEQ in the germline V gene. This CDR3 spans 14 amino acids. Between the trimmed V and J ends, which lost 1 base and 0 bases, there was a span of 4 bases. CDR3 protein: CASSQGSSGNTIYF. CDR3 coding DNA: TGTGCCAGCAGCCAAGGAAGCTCTGGAAACACCATATATTTT.

This clonotype showed up many times. The chain is built from TRBV19 and TRBJ1-3; D may be TRBD1 (6 bases). Deletions cut 3 bases from V and 8 bases from J, with 17 bases between. The CDR3 loop spans 15 amino acids. From germline, CDR1 is LNHDA and CDR2 SQIVND (reference sequence). CDR3 DNA sequence: TGTGCCAGTAGTATCAGTCCCAGGGGCGCGGACACCATATATTTT. Amino acid sequence: CASSISPRGADTIYF.

This chain uses TRBV5-6 with TRBJ2-2; maybe TRBD2 (6 bases). CDR1 is SGHDT and CDR2 is YYEEEE in the germline V gene. The CDR3 has 12 residues. V lost 5 bases and J 7 bases, leaving 9 bases between the germline ends. In DNA, the CDR3 is TGTGCCAGCAGGAAGCGGGTCGGGGAGCTGTTTTTT. It is translated as CASRKRVGELFF.

In this sample, this clonotype turned up many times. The J gene is TRBJ2-7, the V gene TRBV5-8, with 9 bases lining up with TRBD1. Germline CDR1 SGHTS, CDR2 YDEGEE. With V trimmed by 4 bases and J by 6 bases, 8 bases remained unmatched. The CDR3 has 14 residues. The CDR3 region has the DNA TGTGCCAGCAGCCCATGGACAGGGGAGGCCGAGCAGTACTTC. Amino acid sequence: CASSPWTGEAEQYF.

This clonotype came up many times. This chain links TRBV29-1 with TRBJ2-3; weak D call: TRBD1 (5 bases). CDR1 is SQVTM, CDR2 ANQGSEA, per germline. There are 13 residues in the CDR3. V was cut by 6 bases and J by 2 bases, with 12 bases left in between. The CDR3 DNA sequence: TGCAGCGTATACAGGTCCTTCACAGATACGCAGTATTTT. Protein: CSVYRSFTDTQYF.

Turning to this clonotype: A read error may account for a junction end that differs from germline. This rearrangement joins TRBV14 to TRBJ2-7, with D uncertain. The CDR3 length is 14 residues. Germline V gene sequence: CDR1 SGHDN, CDR2 FVKESK. Here the CDR3 reads CASCQDLGFYEQYF. In DNA, the CDR3 is TGTGCCAGCTGCCAAGATCTGGGGTTCTACGAGCAGTACTTC.

This clonotype was seen repeatedly, ten times or more. The genes are TRBV5-1 and TRBJ2-7; D is perhaps TRBD1 (6 bases). V was cut by 4 bases and J by 12 bases, with 14 bases left in between. The CDR3 spans 11 residues. CDR1 is SGHRS, CDR2 YFSETQ, per germline. The CDR3 DNA is TGCGCCAGCAGCCCCGACAGGAAGCCGTACTTC. This translates into CASSPDRKPYF. The full variable domain, rest sourced from reference TRBV5-1 and TRBJ2-7, is KAGVTQTPRYLIKTRGQQVTLSCSPISGHRSVSWYQQTPGQGLQFLFEYFSETQRNKGNFPGRFSGRQFSNSRSEMNVSTLELGDSALYLCASSPDRKPYFGPGTRLTVT.